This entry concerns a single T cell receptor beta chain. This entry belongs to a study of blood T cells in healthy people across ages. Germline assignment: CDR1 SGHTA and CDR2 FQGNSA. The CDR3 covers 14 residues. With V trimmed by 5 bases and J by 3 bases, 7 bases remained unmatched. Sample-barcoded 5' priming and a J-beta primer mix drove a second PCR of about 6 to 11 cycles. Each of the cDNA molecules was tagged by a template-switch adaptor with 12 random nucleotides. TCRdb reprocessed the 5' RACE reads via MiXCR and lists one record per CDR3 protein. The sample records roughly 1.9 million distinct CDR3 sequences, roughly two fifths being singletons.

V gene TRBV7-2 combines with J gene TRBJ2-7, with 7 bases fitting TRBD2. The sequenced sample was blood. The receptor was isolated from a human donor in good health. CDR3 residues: CASSPRGLNYEQYF. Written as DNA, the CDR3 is TGTGCCAGCAGCCCGAGGGGACTAAACTACGAGCAGTACTTC.